This TCR beta chain was sequenced for a study of T cells in Graves' hyperthyroidism and ophthalmopathy. Across the study: Peripheral blood draws took place at initial diagnosis, ahead of any treatment.

In its sample, this clonotype was seen many times. The antigen remains unidentified. The ends lost 0 bases at V and 2 bases at J; junction bases unmatched: 9. The V gene's germline CDR1 is ENHRY and CDR2 SYGVKD. The CDR3 spans 18 residues. Amplification of TCR beta CDR3 regions used RNA as the template. The study used the HTBI primer set for a first-round RT-PCR of the TCR CDR3. MiXCR, applied by TCRdb to the multiplex PCR reads, yields one record per CDR3 protein. The sample holds 690,000 or so distinct CDR3 sequences, roughly a sixth seen once. Study-level findings and limits: Expanded thyroid clonotypes (above 0.001) were mostly also found in blood.

This rearrangement joins TRBV10-3 to TRBJ2-3; 9 nucleotides align to TRBD2. The clonotype originates from a woman in her forties or fifties with Graves' hyperthyroidism that later progressed to Graves' ophthalmopathy. Sequences were obtained from blood. The CDR3 nucleotides are TGTGCCATCAGTGAGTCGAAGCAAGCGGGGGGTACCACAGATACGCAGTATTTT. It yields the protein CAISESKQAGGTTDTQYF.